This TCR beta chain was sequenced in a study of T cells after posttransplantation cyclophosphamide. Study-wide findings and caveats: Donor CD8+ memory clones often dominated recipient blood repertoires at later times. Blood and skin or GI T cell repertoires showed limited TRB overlap. Recipient CMV seropositivity and CMV reactivation strongly tracked TRB clonality.

This clone has at least ten counts. The antigen remains unidentified. V lost 5 bases and J lost 1, with 11 bases in between. This CDR3 has 14 amino acids. CDR1 is SEHNR and CDR2 is FQNEAQ in the germline V gene (reference sequence). The repertoire was sequenced with immunoSEQ multiplex PCR; TCRdb's copy has only in-frame clones and lacks some. Listed for the sample are 25,000 to 35,000 clones, none seen a single time. The related graft donor's blood sample was taken on the day of bone marrow donation. The chain links TRBV7-9 to TRBJ1-1; TRBD1 might be the D (5 bases). This receptor was taken from a woman aged 25 to 39 in good health and a related stem cell transplant donor. Material for sequencing was PBMCs. This CDR3 is CASSRGDGNTEAFF. CDR3 in DNA: TGTGCCAGCAGCCGGGGGGACGGGAACACTGAAGCTTTCTTT.